The clone carrying this T cell receptor (beta chain) was detected only a few times. This record comes from a study of response to subunit inactivated influenza vaccine. TCRdb processed the RT-PCR reads anew with MiXCR; each CDR3 protein has one entry. The sample records more than 450,000 distinct CDR3 sequences, around 11% being singletons. These data also featured in a second study, about T cells expressing NK-cell markers. Per that study: cDNA encoding TCR beta was synthesized via 5'RACE template switching incorporating UMIs. HCMV serostatus: most of the eight sequenced donors positive, one negative. Each of about six donors carried dominant NKG2C+ clonotypes accounting for about 1.0-7.0% of CD8+ T cells. In four donors, dominant clonotypes made up roughly 25-60.1% of CD3+CD56-NKG2C+ cells. Whether expanded NKG2C-expressing T cell clones recognize HCMV is unknown.

The input for sequencing was PBMCs from blood, taken on the day of vaccination. This receptor was taken from a man aged 45-60 years who received an inactivated influenza vaccine.

In nucleotides, the CDR3 is TGCAGTGCTAGAGGTGCTAGCGGGAGCTCCTACGAGCAGTACTTC. This encodes CSARGASGSSYEQYF. The chain carries TRBV20-1 and TRBJ2-7, with 10 bases matching TRBD2. The CDR3 extends over 15 amino acids. Looked up from germline, CDR1 is DFQATT and CDR2 is SNEGSKA (reference sequence). V lost 1 base, J lost 0 bases, and 3 bases stayed unmatched.